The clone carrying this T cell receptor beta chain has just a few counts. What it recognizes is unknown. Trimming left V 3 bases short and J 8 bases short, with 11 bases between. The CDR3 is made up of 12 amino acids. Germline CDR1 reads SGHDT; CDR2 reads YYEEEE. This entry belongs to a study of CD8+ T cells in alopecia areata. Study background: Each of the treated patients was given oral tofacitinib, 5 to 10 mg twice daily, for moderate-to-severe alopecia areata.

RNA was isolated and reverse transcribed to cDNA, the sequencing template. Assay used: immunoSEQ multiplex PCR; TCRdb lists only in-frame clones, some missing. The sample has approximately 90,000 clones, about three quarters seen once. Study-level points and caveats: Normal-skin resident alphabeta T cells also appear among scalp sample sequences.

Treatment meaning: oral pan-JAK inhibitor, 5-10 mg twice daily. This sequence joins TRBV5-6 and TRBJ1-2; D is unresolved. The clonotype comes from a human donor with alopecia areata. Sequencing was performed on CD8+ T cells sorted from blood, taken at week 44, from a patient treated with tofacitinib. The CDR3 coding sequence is TGTGCCAGCAGCTCGGGAGGCGGAGGCTACACCTTC. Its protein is CASSSGGGGYTF.